This T cell receptor beta chain came from a study of human T cells and chemical hapten exposure. The time point denotes: patch test 1, 2 weeks after DPC sensitization. The sample's treatment: therapeutic diphenylcyclopropenone sensitization with weekly scalp DPC. CDR3 length: 15 amino acids. Trimming removed 5 bases from V and 1 base from J, with 14 bases in between. TCRdb independently ran MiXCR on the RACE reads; one entry per CDR3 protein. The repertoire holds roughly 200,000 distinct CDR3 sequences, with about 22% as singletons. Sequencing was performed on whole blood, taken in connection with sensitization to the hapten diphenylcyclopropenone (DPC). This TCR was recovered from a woman between 50 and 59 years old with alopecia areata. Some clones in this sample may be carry-over from other donors' samples. This chain joins TRBV12-3 or TRBV12-4 and TRBJ1-2, with D possibly being TRBD1 (6 bases). The DNA of the CDR3 is TGTGCCAGCAGTATCTCGGGACATCTTAACTATGGCTACACCTTC. This sequence encodes CASSISGHLNYGYTF.